What follows describes a single T cell receptor (beta chain). Its target is not known. Clones were sequenced by immunoSEQ multiplex PCR, and TCRdb holds only the in-frame ones, with some missing. Of 98,000 or so clones in the sample, around 85% were seen once. V was clipped by 10 bases and J by 3 bases, with 21 bases between them. The CDR3 runs 15 residues. The data were obtained in a study of OX40 agonist ivuxolimab in advanced cancers. Study-level background: The study treated patients with ivuxolimab, an agonistic anti-OX40 (CD134) antibody. General study results and limits: Blood T cells, both CD4+ and CD8+, expanded clonally by week 6 at 0.1 to 3.0 mg/kg. Low normalized clonal expansion also occurred in some nonresponding patients. On average, CD8+ T cells had more expanded clones than CD4+.

The rearrangement uses TRBV23-1 and TRBJ1-1; D remains unclear. TRBV23-1 is an ORF, and what it does is uncertain. The specimen was CD4+ or CD8+ T cells sorted from blood, collected in a trial of the OX40 agonist ivuxolimab. This receptor was taken from an adult with an advanced solid tumor such as melanoma, head and neck, liver or kidney cancer. CDR3 coding DNA: TGCGCCACCTCGGGGAGACCCAGTTCCCACACTGAAGCTTTCTTT. This sequence encodes CATSGRPSSHTEAFF.